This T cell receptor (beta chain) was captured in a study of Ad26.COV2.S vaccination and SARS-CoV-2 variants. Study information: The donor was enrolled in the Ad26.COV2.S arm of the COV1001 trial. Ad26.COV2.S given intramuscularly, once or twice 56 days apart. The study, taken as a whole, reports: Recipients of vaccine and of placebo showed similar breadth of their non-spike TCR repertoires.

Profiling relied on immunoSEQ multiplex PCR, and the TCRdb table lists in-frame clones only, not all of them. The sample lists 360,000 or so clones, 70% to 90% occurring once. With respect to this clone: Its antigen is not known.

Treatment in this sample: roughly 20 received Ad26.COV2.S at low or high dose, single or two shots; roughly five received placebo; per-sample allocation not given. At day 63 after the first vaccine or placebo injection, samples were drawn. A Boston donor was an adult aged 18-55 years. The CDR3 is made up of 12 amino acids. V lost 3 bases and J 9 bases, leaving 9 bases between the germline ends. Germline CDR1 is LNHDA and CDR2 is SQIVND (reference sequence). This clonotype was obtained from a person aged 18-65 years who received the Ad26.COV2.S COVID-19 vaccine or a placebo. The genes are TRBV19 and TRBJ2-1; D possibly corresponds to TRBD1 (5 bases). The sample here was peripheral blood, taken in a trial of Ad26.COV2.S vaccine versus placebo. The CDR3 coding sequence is TGTGCCAGTAGTATCGTGACAGCTGAGCAGTTCTTC. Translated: CASSIVTAEQFF.